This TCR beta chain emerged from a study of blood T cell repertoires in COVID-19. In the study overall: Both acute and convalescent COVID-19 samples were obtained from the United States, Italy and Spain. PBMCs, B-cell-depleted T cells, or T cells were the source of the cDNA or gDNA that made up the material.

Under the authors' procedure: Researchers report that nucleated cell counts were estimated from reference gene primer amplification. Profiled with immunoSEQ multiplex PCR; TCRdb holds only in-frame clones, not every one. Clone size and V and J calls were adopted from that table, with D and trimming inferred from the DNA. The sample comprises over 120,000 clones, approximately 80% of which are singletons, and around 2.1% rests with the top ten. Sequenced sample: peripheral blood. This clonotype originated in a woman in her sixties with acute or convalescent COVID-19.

The CDR3 is CASSPLLAGGGTYEQYF. The CDR3 coding sequence is TGTGCCAGCTCACCACTACTAGCGGGAGGGGGCACCTACGAGCAGTACTTC. The chain employs TRBV18 and TRBJ2-7, with 13 bases identical to TRBD2. Germline trimming cut 1 base from V and 2 bases from J; bases unmatched to any gene: 5. Germline CDR1 KGHSH, CDR2 LQKENI. The CDR3 covers 17 residues.